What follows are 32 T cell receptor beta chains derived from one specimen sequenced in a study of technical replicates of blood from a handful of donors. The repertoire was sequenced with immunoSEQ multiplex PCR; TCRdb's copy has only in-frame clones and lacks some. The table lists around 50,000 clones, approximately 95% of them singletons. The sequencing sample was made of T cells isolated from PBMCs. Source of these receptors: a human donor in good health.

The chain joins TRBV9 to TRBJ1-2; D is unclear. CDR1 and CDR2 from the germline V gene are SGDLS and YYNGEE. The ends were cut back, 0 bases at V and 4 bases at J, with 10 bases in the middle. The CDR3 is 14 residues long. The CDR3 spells CASSVGLESYGYTF. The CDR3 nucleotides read TGTGCCAGCAGCGTAGGATTGGAGAGCTATGGCTACACCTTC.

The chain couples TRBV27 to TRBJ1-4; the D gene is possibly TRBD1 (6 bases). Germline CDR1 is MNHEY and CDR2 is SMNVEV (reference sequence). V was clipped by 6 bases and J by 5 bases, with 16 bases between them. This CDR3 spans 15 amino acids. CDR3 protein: CASSPPGQGNEKLFF. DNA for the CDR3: TGTGCCAGCAGCCCACCGGGTCAGGGGAATGAAAAACTGTTTTTT.

The CDR3 spells CASSLALGGEFYNEQFF. CDR3 coding DNA: TGTGCCAGCAGCTTAGCGCTCGGGGGGGAATTCTACAATGAGCAGTTCTTC. The rearrangement links TRBV7-9 to TRBJ2-1; TRBD2 matches 8 bases. V was clipped by 0 bases and J by 3 bases; unmatched bases: 7. This CDR3 is built from 17 residues. Per germline, CDR1 SEHNR and CDR2 FQNEAQ (reference sequence).

CDR3 sequence: CASSLTGTVGQPQHF. The DNA for the CDR3 is TGTGCCAGCAGTTTGACAGGGACGGTCGGTCAGCCCCAGCATTTT. The rearrangement uses TRBV6-1 and TRBJ1-5; 7 bases agree with TRBD1. J gave up 6 bases and V 5 bases, and 10 bases lay outside the gene matches. CDR1 and CDR2 from the germline V gene are MNHNS and SASEGT. The CDR3 is made up of 15 amino acids.

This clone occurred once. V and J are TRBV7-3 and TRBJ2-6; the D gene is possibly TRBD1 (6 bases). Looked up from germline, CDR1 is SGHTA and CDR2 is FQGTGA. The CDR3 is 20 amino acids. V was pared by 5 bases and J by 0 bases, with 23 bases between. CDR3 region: CASSLTFGQTRTSGANVLTF. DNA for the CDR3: TGTGCCAGCAGCCTTACGTTCGGACAGACCAGGACCTCTGGGGCCAACGTCCTGACTTTC.

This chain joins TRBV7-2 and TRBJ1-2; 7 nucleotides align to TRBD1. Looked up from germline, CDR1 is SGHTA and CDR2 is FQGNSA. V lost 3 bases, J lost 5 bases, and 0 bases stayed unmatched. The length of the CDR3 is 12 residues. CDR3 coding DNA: TGTGCCAGCAGCTTGACAGGGTATGGCTACACCTTC. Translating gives CASSLTGYGYTF.

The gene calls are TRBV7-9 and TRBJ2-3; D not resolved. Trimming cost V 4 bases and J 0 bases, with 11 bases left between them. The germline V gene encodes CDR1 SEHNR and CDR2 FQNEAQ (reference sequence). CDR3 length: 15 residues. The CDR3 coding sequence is TGTGCCAGCAGCTCCGTTTCCGGGAGCACAGATACGCAGTATTTT. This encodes CASSSVSGSTDTQYF.

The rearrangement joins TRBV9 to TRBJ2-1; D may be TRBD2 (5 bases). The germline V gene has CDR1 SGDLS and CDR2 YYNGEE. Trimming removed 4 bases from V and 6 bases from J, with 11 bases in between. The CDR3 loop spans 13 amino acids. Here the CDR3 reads CASSQLGSNEQFF. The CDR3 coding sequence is TGTGCCAGCAGCCAGCTAGGGAGCAATGAGCAGTTCTTC.

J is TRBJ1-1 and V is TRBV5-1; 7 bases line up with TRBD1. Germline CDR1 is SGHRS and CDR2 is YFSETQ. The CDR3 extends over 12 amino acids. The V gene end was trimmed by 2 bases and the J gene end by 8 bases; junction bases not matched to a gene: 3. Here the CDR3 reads CASSLGGWEAFF. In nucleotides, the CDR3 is TGCGCCAGCAGCTTAGGGGGCTGGGAAGCTTTCTTT.

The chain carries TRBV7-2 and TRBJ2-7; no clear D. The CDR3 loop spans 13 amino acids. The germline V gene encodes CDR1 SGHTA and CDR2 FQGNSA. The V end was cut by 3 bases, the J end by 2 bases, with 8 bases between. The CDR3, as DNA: TGTGCCAGCAGCTTGGCCAGAACCTACGAGCAGTACTTC. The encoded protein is CASSLARTYEQYF.

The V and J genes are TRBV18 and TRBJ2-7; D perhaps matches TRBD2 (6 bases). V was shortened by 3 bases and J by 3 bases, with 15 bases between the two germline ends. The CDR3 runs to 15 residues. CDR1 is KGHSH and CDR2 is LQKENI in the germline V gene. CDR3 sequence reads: CASSPNAGGIYEQYF. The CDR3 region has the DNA TGTGCCAGCTCACCTAACGCAGGCGGGATCTACGAGCAGTACTTC.

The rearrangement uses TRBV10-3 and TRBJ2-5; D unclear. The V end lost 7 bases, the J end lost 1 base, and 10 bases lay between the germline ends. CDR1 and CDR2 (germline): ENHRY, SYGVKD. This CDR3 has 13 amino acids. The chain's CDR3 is CAITDGVQETQYF. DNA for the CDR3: TGTGCCATCACTGACGGAGTCCAAGAGACCCAGTACTTC.

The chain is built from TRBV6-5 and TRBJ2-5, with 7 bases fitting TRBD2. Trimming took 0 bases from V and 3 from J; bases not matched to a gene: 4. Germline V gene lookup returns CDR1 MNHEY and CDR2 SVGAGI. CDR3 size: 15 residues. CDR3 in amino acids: CASSYSRAGEETQYF. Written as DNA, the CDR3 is TGTGCCAGCAGTTACTCTAGGGCGGGAGAAGAGACCCAGTACTTC.

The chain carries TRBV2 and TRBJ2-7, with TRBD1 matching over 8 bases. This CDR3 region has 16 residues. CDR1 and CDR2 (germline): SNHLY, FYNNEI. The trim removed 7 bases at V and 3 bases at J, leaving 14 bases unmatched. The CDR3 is CASTLRQGKLGYEQYF. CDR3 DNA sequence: TGTGCCAGCACCTTGAGACAGGGGAAGCTAGGCTACGAGCAGTACTTC.

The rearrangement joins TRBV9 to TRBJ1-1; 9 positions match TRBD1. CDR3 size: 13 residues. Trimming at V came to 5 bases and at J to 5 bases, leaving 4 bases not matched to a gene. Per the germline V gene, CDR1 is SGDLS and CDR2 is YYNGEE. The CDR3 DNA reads TGTGCCAGCAGTTATGACAGGGGGACTGAAGCTTTCTTT. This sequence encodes CASSYDRGTEAFF.

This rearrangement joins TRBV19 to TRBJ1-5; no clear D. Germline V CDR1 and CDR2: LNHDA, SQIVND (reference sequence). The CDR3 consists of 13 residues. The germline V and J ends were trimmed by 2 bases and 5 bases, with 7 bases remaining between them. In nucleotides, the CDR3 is TGTGCCAGTAGTATATCTACGGATCAGCCCCAGCATTTT. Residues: CASSISTDQPQHF. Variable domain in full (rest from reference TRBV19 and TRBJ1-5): DGGITQSPKYLFRKEGQNVTLSCEQNLNHDAMYWYRQDPGQGLRLIYYSQIVNDFQKGDIAEGYSVSREKKESFPLTVTSAQKNPTAFYLCASSISTDQPQHFGDGTRLSIL.

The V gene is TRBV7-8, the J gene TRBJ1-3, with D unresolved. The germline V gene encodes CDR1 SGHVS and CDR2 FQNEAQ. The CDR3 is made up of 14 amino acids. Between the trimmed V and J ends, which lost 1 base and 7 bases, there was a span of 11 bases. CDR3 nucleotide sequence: TGTGCCAGCAGCTTAGAACGGGAAGTCAACACCATATATTTT. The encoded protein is CASSLEREVNTIYF.

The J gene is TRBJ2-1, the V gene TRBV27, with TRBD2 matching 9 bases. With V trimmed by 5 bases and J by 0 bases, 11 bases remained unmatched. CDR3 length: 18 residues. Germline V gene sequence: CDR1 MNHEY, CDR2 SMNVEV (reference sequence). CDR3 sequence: CASSLTSGPLSSYNEQFF. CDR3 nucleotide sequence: TGTGCCAGCAGTCTGACTAGCGGTCCATTGAGCTCCTACAATGAGCAGTTCTTC.

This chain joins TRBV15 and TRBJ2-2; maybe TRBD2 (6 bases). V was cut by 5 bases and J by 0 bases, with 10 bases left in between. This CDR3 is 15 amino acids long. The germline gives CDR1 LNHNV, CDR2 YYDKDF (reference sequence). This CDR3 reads CATSSGLANTGELFF. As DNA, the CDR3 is TGTGCCACCAGCTCGGGACTTGCGAACACCGGGGAGCTGTTTTTT.

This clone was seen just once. The CDR3 coding sequence is TGTGCCTGGATGTCCGGGGAAAAACTGTTTTTT. It encodes CAWMSGEKLFF. The chain uses TRBV30 and TRBJ1-4; D unresolved. The CDR3 runs 11 residues. V gave up 4 bases and J gave up 8 bases, with 8 bases separating them. The germline V gene encodes CDR1 GTSNPN and CDR2 SVGIG (reference sequence).

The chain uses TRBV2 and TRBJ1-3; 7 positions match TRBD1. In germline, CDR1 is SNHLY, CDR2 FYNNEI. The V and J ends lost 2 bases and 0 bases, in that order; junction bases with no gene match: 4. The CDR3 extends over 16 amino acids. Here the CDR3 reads CASSEMGQSSGNTIYF. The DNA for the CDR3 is TGTGCCAGCAGTGAAATGGGACAGAGCTCTGGAAACACCATATATTTT.

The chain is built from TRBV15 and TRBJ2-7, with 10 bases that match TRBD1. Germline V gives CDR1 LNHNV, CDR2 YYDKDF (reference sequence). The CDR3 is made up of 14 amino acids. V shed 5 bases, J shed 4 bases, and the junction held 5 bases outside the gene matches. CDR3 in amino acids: CATSSRDRGYEQYF. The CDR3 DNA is TGTGCCACCAGCTCCCGGGACAGGGGATACGAGCAGTACTTC.

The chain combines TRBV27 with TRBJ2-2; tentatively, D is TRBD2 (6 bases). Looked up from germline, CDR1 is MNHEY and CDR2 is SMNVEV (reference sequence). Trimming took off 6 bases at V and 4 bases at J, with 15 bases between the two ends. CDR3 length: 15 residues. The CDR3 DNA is TGTGCCAGCAGCGAAACTGGGGGGTTCACCGGGGAGCTGTTTTTT. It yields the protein CASSETGGFTGELFF.

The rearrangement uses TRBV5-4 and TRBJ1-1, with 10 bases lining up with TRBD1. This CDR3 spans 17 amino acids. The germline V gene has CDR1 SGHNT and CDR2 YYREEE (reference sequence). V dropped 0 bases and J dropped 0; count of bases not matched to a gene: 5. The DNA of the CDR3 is TGTGCCAGCAGCTTGGCGCGGACAGGGGGATTGAACACTGAAGCTTTCTTT. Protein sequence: CASSLARTGGLNTEAFF. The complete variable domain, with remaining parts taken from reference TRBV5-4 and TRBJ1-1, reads ETGVTQSPTHLIKTRGQQVTLRCSSQSGHNTVSWYQQALGQGPQFIFQYYREEENGRGNFPPRFSGLQFPNYSSELNVNALELDDSALYLCASSLARTGGLNTEAFFGQGTRLTVV.

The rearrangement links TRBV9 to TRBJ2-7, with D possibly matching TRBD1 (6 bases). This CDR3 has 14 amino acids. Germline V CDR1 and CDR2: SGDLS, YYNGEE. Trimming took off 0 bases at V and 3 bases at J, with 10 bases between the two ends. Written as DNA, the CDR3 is TGTGCCAGCAGCGTAGGACAGGAAAACTACGAGCAGTACTTC. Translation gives CASSVGQENYEQYF.

The CDR3 reads CASSLGGQEAFF. CDR3 nucleotide sequence: TGCGCCAGCAGCCTGGGGGGACAAGAAGCTTTCTTT. The chain recombines TRBV5-1 with TRBJ1-1, with D tentatively TRBD1 (6 bases). The germline gives CDR1 SGHRS, CDR2 YFSETQ. The CDR3 runs 12 residues. V lost 4 bases to trimming and J lost 8 bases, with 12 bases between them.

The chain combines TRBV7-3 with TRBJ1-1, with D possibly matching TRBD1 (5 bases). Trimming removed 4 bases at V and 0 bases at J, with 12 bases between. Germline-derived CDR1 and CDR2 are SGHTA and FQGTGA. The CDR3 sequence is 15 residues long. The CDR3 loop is CASSYTTDLNTEAFF. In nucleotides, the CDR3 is TGTGCCAGCAGCTACACGACAGACTTGAACACTGAAGCTTTCTTT.

CDR3 bases: TGTGCCAGCAGCTCGCAGGGGAAAGAAAAACTGTTTTTT. Protein: CASSSQGKEKLFF. The V and J genes are TRBV5-4 and TRBJ1-4; a possible D gene is TRBD1 (6 bases). The V and J ends lost 3 bases and 8 bases respectively, with 11 bases between them. The CDR3 extends over 13 amino acids. CDR1 is SGHNT and CDR2 is YYREEE in the germline V gene (reference sequence). Combining the CDR3 with reference TRBV5-4 and TRBJ1-4 gives the whole variable domain ETGVTQSPTHLIKTRGQQVTLRCSSQSGHNTVSWYQQALGQGPQFIFQYYREEENGRGNFPPRFSGLQFPNYSSELNVNALELDDSALYLCASSSQGKEKLFFGSGTQLSVL.

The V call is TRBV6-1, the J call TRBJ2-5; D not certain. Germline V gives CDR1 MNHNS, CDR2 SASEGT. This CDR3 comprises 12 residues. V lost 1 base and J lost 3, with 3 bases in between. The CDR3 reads CASSEVEETQYF. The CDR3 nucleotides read TGTGCCAGCAGTGAAGTAGAAGAGACCCAGTACTTC.

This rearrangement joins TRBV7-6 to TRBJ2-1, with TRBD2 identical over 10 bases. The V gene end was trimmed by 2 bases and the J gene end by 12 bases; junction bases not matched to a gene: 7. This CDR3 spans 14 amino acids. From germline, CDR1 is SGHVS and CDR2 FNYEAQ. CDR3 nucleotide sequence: TGTGCCAGCAGCTTATCCGGACTAGCGGAGGGGCAGTTCTTC. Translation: CASSLSGLAEGQFF.

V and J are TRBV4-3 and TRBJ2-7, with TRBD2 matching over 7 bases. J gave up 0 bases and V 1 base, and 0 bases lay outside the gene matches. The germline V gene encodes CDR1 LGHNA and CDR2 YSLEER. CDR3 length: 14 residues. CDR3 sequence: CASSQGTSSYEQYF. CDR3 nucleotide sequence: TGCGCCAGCAGCCAAGGGACTAGCTCCTACGAGCAGTACTTC.

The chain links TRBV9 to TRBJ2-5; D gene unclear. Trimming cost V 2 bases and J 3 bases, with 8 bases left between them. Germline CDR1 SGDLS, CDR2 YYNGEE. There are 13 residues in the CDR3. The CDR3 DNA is TGTGCCAGCAGCGTCCTGAGTAAAGAGACCCAGTACTTC. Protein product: CASSVLSKETQYF.